The 24 T cell receptor beta chains in this list originate from one sample, sequenced in a study of T cells in Graves' hyperthyroidism and ophthalmopathy. Amplification yielded TCR beta CDR3 regions, with RNA transcripts as the source. In the first-round RT-PCR of the TCR CDR3, the HTBI primer set was used. TCRdb redid the calling of the multiplex PCR reads with MiXCR, one entry per CDR3 protein. This table has around 300,000 distinct CDR3 sequences, roughly 13% appearing once. The sequenced sample was blood. The receptors shown here come from a woman in her 40s with Graves' hyperthyroidism.

This clonotype was detected many times. The chain joins TRBV2 to TRBJ2-1; D perhaps matches TRBD1 (5 bases). Germline CDR1 is SNHLY and CDR2 is FYNNEI. V lost 5 bases, J lost 8 bases, and 13 bases lay in between. The CDR3 consists of 13 residues. The CDR3, as DNA: TGTGCCAGCAGTTACGAGCCGACAGATGAGCAGTTCTTC. Translating it yields CASSYEPTDEQFF.

This clonotype showed up many times. This chain links TRBV29-1 with TRBJ1-1; no reliable D call. Trimming shortened V by 7 bases and J by 4 bases, and 19 bases separated the two germline ends. The length of the CDR3 is 14 residues. Germline-derived CDR1 and CDR2 are SQVTM and ANQGSEA. The CDR3 DNA follows: TGCAGCGCCCGGTCGGGCCCTGTCGGCACTGAAGCTTTCTTT. Its translation: CSARSGPVGTEAFF.

This clonotype was observed a few times. The chain is built from TRBV7-9 and TRBJ2-2; D uncertain. The CDR3 has 16 amino acids. CDR1 is SEHNR, CDR2 FQNEAQ, per germline (reference sequence). Trimming left V 3 bases short and J 0 bases short, with 11 bases between. The chain's CDR3 is CASSLGELANTGELFF. As DNA, the CDR3 is TGTGCCAGCAGCTTGGGTGAGCTCGCGAACACCGGGGAGCTGTTTTTT.

This clonotype was detected ten times or more. The gene calls are TRBV10-3 and TRBJ1-2; D uncertain. Germline V lookup: CDR1 ENHRY, CDR2 SYGVKD. The CDR3 is 13 amino acids. V was clipped by 3 bases and J by 6 bases, with 11 bases between them. The CDR3 DNA is TGTGCCATCAGTGACCCTAAAGGCCATGGCTACACCTTC. Its protein product is CAISDPKGHGYTF.

The sample holds a few counts of this clonotype. The J gene is TRBJ2-7, the V gene TRBV24-1; 13 bases match TRBD2. V lost 5 bases to trimming and J lost 3 bases; unmatched junction nucleotides: 3. The germline V gene encodes CDR1 KGHDR and CDR2 SFDVKD. The length of the CDR3 is 15 residues. In DNA form, the CDR3 reads TGTGCCACCAGTGGGACTAGCGGGAGCCTCTACGAGCAGTACTTC. Protein: CATSGTSGSLYEQYF.

This chain links TRBV20-1 with TRBJ2-5; no reliable D call. The CDR3 spans 15 residues. V was pared by 3 bases and J by 5 bases, with 19 bases between. Germline CDR1 reads DFQATT; CDR2 reads SNEGSKA (reference sequence). CDR3 amino acids: CSARLDPSLQETQYF. CDR3 coding DNA: TGCAGTGCTAGGTTGGACCCGTCCCTCCAGGAGACCCAGTACTTC.

The V gene is TRBV3-1, the J gene TRBJ2-7; possible D gene TRBD1, 6 bases. The V and J ends lost 4 bases and 3 bases respectively, with 10 bases between them. Germline CDR1 is LGHDT and CDR2 is YNNKEL (reference sequence). The CDR3 covers 13 residues. Written as DNA, the CDR3 is TGTGCCAGCAGCCTAATGACAGGCTACGAGCAGTACTTC. Translation: CASSLMTGYEQYF.

This clonotype was found a few times. The gene calls are TRBV9 and TRBJ1-4; D might be TRBD1 (6 bases). The CDR3 is 14 residues long. Germline loops: CDR1 SGDLS, CDR2 YYNGEE. Trimming shortened V by 4 bases and J by 4 bases, and 11 bases separated the two germline ends. This CDR3 reads CASSIGQHNEKLFF. The CDR3 DNA follows: TGTGCCAGCAGCATCGGACAGCATAATGAAAAACTGTTTTTT.

This chain's CDR3 is CASSSGTGDNEQFF. The CDR3 region has the DNA TGTGCCAGCAGCTCCGGGACAGGGGACAATGAGCAGTTCTTC. The V gene is TRBV2, the J gene TRBJ2-1; 10 positions match TRBD1. CDR1 SNHLY and CDR2 FYNNEI come from the germline V gene. There are 14 residues in the CDR3. Trimming removed 6 bases from V and 5 bases from J; junction bases left unmatched: 4.

This clonotype was recorded at least ten times. The rearrangement joins TRBV29-1 to TRBJ1-2, with 7 positions matching TRBD1. This CDR3 comprises 12 residues. The trim removed 5 bases at V and 2 bases at J, leaving 2 bases unmatched. Per germline, CDR1 SQVTM and CDR2 ANQGSEA. DNA for the CDR3: TGCAGCGTTATGGGACAGAACTATGGCTACACCTTC. Its translation is CSVMGQNYGYTF.

On this clonotype itself: A much larger clonotype is one base distant, so this may be a read error. The V call is TRBV10-2, the J call TRBJ1-5; 8 positions match TRBD1. J lost 6 bases, V lost 5 bases, and 6 bases had no gene match. There are 14 residues in the CDR3. CDR1 and CDR2 from the germline V gene are WSHSY and SAAADI. The DNA for the CDR3 is TGCGCCAGCAGTCAGCAACAGGGGGTTCAGCCCCAGCATTTT. Protein product: CASSQQQGVQPQHF.

This clonotype was observed a handful of times. This chain links TRBV20-1 with TRBJ2-5; D could derive from TRBD1 or TRBD2 (5 bases each). The CDR3 consists of 12 residues. Deletions cut 6 bases from V and 1 base from J, with 9 bases between. CDR1 and CDR2 (germline): DFQATT, SNEGSKA (reference sequence). Written as DNA, the CDR3 is TGCAGTGCGGGACCCGTCCAAGAGACCCAGTACTTC. This sequence encodes CSAGPVQETQYF.

This clonotype was seen repeatedly, ten times or more. V is TRBV15 and J is TRBJ1-4, with unresolved D. Trimming removed 1 base at V and 0 bases at J, with 9 bases between. CDR3 size: 16 residues. Germline CDR1 is LNHNV and CDR2 is YYDKDF (reference sequence). CDR3 nucleotides: TGTGCCACCAGCAGAGGACAAAGAGCAACTAATGAAAAACTGTTTTTT. It specifies CATSRGQRATNEKLFF.

The rearrangement joins TRBV20-1 to TRBJ2-7; TRBD2 agrees at 14 bases. Germline CDR1 DFQATT, CDR2 SNEGSKA (reference sequence). This CDR3 comprises 19 residues. The junction had 16 bases not matched to a gene; V was cut back by 3 bases and J by 3 bases. CDR3 loop: CSARTSGRAGRSLGYEQYF. The CDR3 nucleotides read TGCAGTGCTAGGACTAGCGGGAGGGCCGGACGATCCTTGGGCTACGAGCAGTACTTC.

This clonotype was found many times. The rearrangement joins TRBV12-3 or TRBV12-4 to TRBJ2-7; 8 bases match TRBD1. CDR3 length: 14 amino acids. The junction had 2 bases not matched to a gene; V was cut back by 1 base and J by 3 bases. The CDR3: CASSLVRGHYEQYF. The CDR3 bases are TGTGCCAGCAGTTTAGTCAGGGGGCACTACGAGCAGTACTTC.

The rearrangement links TRBV6-2 or TRBV6-3 to TRBJ1-2, with 12 bases identical to TRBD1. The V segment lost 4 bases and the J segment 11 bases; nucleotides outside the gene matches: 8. The CDR3 extends over 14 amino acids. CDR1 and CDR2 from the germline V gene are MNHEY and SVGEGT. The CDR3 DNA sequence: TGTGCCAGCAGTTCATCGGGGACAGGGGGCCGGTACACCTTC. The encoded protein is CASSSSGTGGRYTF.

Note on this clonotype: This could be a read error, since a much larger clone is one nucleotide away. The chain carries TRBV5-1 and TRBJ1-4; tentative D call: TRBD1 (6 bases). The CDR3 consists of 16 residues. The germline V gene encodes CDR1 SGHRS and CDR2 YFSETQ. CDR3 region: CASSLAAGRDNEKLLF. The CDR3 region has the DNA TGCGCCAGCAGCTTGGCCGCGGGGAGGGACAATGAAAAACTGCTTTTT.

This clonotype was seen ten or more times. V usage is TRBV2 and J usage is TRBJ1-5; 9 nucleotides agree with TRBD1. This CDR3 region has 14 residues. Germline assignment: CDR1 SNHLY and CDR2 FYNNEI. V was pared by 1 base and J by 5 bases, with 0 bases of the junction left unmatched. In DNA form, the CDR3 reads TGTGCCAGCAGTGAAGGGACAGGGGATCAGCCCCAGCATTTT. Translated, it gives CASSEGTGDQPQHF.

This clonotype was detected ten times or more. V gene TRBV28 combines with J gene TRBJ2-5; D is unclear. The CDR3 has 14 residues. Germline V gives CDR1 MDHEN, CDR2 SYDVKM. V lost 5 bases to trimming and J lost 5 bases, with 15 bases between them. In DNA, the CDR3 is TGTGCCAGCAGTATAATCGGCAGTGGGGAGACCCAGTACTTC. Encoded protein: CASSIIGSGETQYF.

In its sample, this clonotype was seen many times. V usage is TRBV5-8 and J usage is TRBJ1-6, with D hard to call. The CDR3 has 13 amino acids. V lost 1 base to trimming and J lost 10 bases, with 9 bases between them. Germline assignment: CDR1 SGHTS and CDR2 YDEGEE. The CDR3 bases are TGTGCCAGCAGCTTGCAGGTTGGATCACCCCTCCACTTT. Translation: CASSLQVGSPLHF.

The table lists this clonotype with many counts. The chain joins TRBV2 to TRBJ1-1; no firm D call. CDR3 size: 13 residues. From germline, CDR1 is SNHLY and CDR2 FYNNEI. Trimming stripped 9 bases from V and 4 bases from J, with 15 bases between. CDR3 amino acids: CASSASRSTEAFF. In DNA, the CDR3 is TGTGCCAGTTCCGCCTCGCGGAGCACTGAAGCTTTCTTT.

In this sample, this clonotype turned up a few times. This chain joins TRBV20-1 and TRBJ2-3; 9 bases match TRBD2. With 5 bases clipped from V and 3 bases from J, the junction kept 12 bases outside the gene matches. Germline-derived CDR1 and CDR2 are DFQATT and SNEGSKA (reference sequence). This CDR3 is 16 amino acids long. Here the CDR3 DNA reads TGCAGTGCTGTTCCTTATAGCGGGAGATTAACAGATACGCAGTATTTT. Amino acids: CSAVPYSGRLTDTQYF.

V and J are TRBV27 and TRBJ2-5; a possible D gene is TRBD2 (5 bases). V was trimmed by 6 bases and J by 3 bases, leaving 14 bases between them. This CDR3 has 14 amino acids. Germline CDR1 is MNHEY and CDR2 is SMNVEV (reference sequence). For the CDR3, the DNA is TGTGCCAGCAGACCTCTACGGGGTGAAGAGACCCAGTACTTC. This translates into CASRPLRGEETQYF.

This clonotype has ten or more counts. The V call is TRBV6-1, the J call TRBJ2-3; tentatively, D is TRBD1 (7 bases). Germline V lookup: CDR1 MNHNS, CDR2 SASEGT. The CDR3 is made up of 14 amino acids. V lost 8 bases and J 1 base, leaving 13 bases between the germline ends. CDR3 nucleotide sequence: TGTGCCAGCCTCGGCAGGGGGGGCACAGATACGCAGTATTTT. Its protein is CASLGRGGTDTQYF.